This entry describes one TCR beta chain. What it binds is unknown. This sample stems from a study of shared clonotypes between healthy human individuals. Partitioning of CD4+ cells yielded a CD45RA+ naive subset and a CD45RA-negative memory subset. Broader study findings: The expectation was that sequencing depth would affect clonotype sharing among donors.

Original data processing: Filtering differed because ImmunoSEQ produced junction-only sequences that carried no quality scores. Data came from immunoSEQ multiplex PCR; TCRdb stores just in-frame clones and leaves some out. V, J and clone size are those of that table, while D and trimming were read from the DNA. The sample lists about 980,000 clones; more than 75% were seen once. Source material: memory CD4+ T cells sorted from blood. Regarding subset: CD45RA-negative fraction. This receptor was obtained from a young man in good health.

CDR3 sequence (DNA): TGTGCCAGCATGGAGCAAGGGGACTTTTCTGGCTACACCTTC. This gives the protein CASMEQGDFSGYTF. This rearrangement joins TRBV2 to TRBJ1-2; D possibly corresponds to TRBD1 (5 bases). In germline, CDR1 is SNHLY, CDR2 FYNNEI. The CDR3 consists of 14 residues. V was shortened by 7 bases and J by 7 bases, with 19 bases between the two germline ends.